Shown below are 28 T cell receptor beta chains from a single sample sequenced in a study of blood T cells in healthy people across ages. Using a J-beta primer mix together with a sample-barcoded 5' primer, a second PCR was run for roughly 6 to 11 cycles. TCRdb re-derived calls from the 5' RACE reads in MiXCR, one entry per CDR3 protein. The table shows over 300,000 distinct CDR3 sequences, with approximately 52% occurring only once. The sample comprised blood. Receptors were obtained from a man aged 55 to 69 in good health.

The V and J genes are TRBV6-6 and TRBJ2-7; D assignment may be TRBD1 or TRBD2 (5 bases each). The CDR3 totals 14 residues. Germline CDR1 and CDR2: MNHNY and SVGAGI (reference sequence). The ends were cut back, 0 bases at V and 3 bases at J, with 9 bases in the middle. The CDR3 sequence is CASSYSGTGYEQYF. In DNA form, the CDR3 reads TGTGCCAGCAGTTACTCAGGGACGGGCTACGAGCAGTACTTC.

The chain carries TRBV5-1 and TRBJ1-1; TRBD1 matches at 8 bases. Germline V gene data show CDR1 as SGHRS and CDR2 as YFSETQ. CDR3 length: 16 amino acids. V lost 4 bases to trimming and J lost 0 bases; unmatched junction nucleotides: 8. Written as DNA, the CDR3 is TGCGCCAGCAGCGGCGATCCGACAGGGGTGAACACTGAAGCTTTCTTT. Encoded protein: CASSGDPTGVNTEAFF.

This sequence joins TRBV28 and TRBJ2-7, with a tentative D call TRBD1 (5 bases). Germline-derived CDR1 and CDR2 are MDHEN and SYDVKM. V was trimmed by 3 bases and J by 6 bases, leaving 12 bases between them. The CDR3 consists of 13 residues. In DNA form, the CDR3 reads TGTGCCAGCAGTTTGGGGCAGGGTCTCGAGCAGTACTTC. It specifies CASSLGQGLEQYF.

This chain connects TRBV20-1 to TRBJ2-7; 9 bases map to TRBD2. Germline V lookup: CDR1 DFQATT, CDR2 SNEGSKA (reference sequence). The CDR3 runs 14 residues. The trim removed 0 bases at V and 2 bases at J, leaving 2 bases unmatched. This CDR3 is CSAREGGRAYEQYF. The CDR3, as DNA: TGCAGTGCTAGAGAGGGCGGGAGGGCCTACGAGCAGTACTTC.

V is TRBV30 and J is TRBJ1-1, with 9 bases identical to TRBD1. V lost 4 bases, J lost 2 bases, and 11 bases stayed unmatched. The CDR3 sequence is 16 residues long. Germline assignment: CDR1 GTSNPN and CDR2 SVGIG (reference sequence). The CDR3 reads CAWTDTGGTPNTEAFF. The DNA for the CDR3 is TGTGCCTGGACCGATACAGGGGGCACTCCTAACACTGAAGCTTTCTTT.

This clonotype was seen once. The gene calls are TRBV6-2 or TRBV6-3 and TRBJ2-5; 11 bases line up with TRBD1. J gave up 5 bases and V 8 bases, and 10 bases lay outside the gene matches. CDR1 and CDR2 from the germline V gene are MNHEY and SVGEGT. The CDR3 has 15 residues. CDR3 in DNA: TGTGCCAGCGCTCCCCCTGGACAGGGGGCGGAGACCCAGTACTTC. As protein: CASAPPGQGAETQYF.

This chain joins TRBV29-1 and TRBJ1-5; a possible D gene is TRBD1 (5 bases). The V and J ends lost 6 bases and 0 bases respectively, with 12 bases between them. The CDR3 is made up of 14 amino acids. Germline values: CDR1 SQVTM, CDR2 ANQGSEA. The CDR3 protein is CSVGDGLSNQPQHF. The CDR3 bases are TGCAGCGTCGGGGACGGCCTTAGCAATCAGCCCCAGCATTTT.

The chain couples TRBV9 to TRBJ2-1; D is possibly TRBD2 (6 bases). The V end was cut by 0 bases, the J end by 0 bases, with 13 bases between. This CDR3 has 17 residues. Germline V gives CDR1 SGDLS, CDR2 YYNGEE. The CDR3 nucleotides read TGTGCCAGCAGCGTAGGTGGGACTCGCCTCTCCTACAATGAGCAGTTCTTC. It translates to CASSVGGTRLSYNEQFF.

This chain links TRBV7-8 with TRBJ2-7; 9 positions match TRBD2. The germline V gene encodes CDR1 SGHVS and CDR2 FQNEAQ. CDR3 length equals 16 residues. V lost 2 bases and J lost 1; bases outside the gene matches: 6. The CDR3 loop reads CASSLYGTSPSYEQYF. CDR3 DNA: TGTGCCAGCAGCTTATATGGGACTAGCCCTTCCTACGAGCAGTACTTC.

The rearrangement joins TRBV7-8 to TRBJ2-1; no clear D. Germline-derived CDR1 and CDR2 are SGHVS and FQNEAQ. The CDR3 has 15 residues. Trimming took off 7 bases at V and 2 bases at J, with 15 bases between the two ends. The CDR3 sequence is CASNWRASPYNEQFF. In DNA, the CDR3 is TGTGCCAGCAACTGGAGAGCGAGCCCCTACAATGAGCAGTTCTTC.

The chain employs TRBV3-1 and TRBJ2-1; no reliable D call. The V and J ends lost 1 base and 7 bases respectively, with 8 bases between them. Germline V gene sequence: CDR1 LGHDT, CDR2 YNNKEL (reference sequence). The CDR3 contains 13 residues. Written as DNA, the CDR3 is TGTGCCAGCAGCCAAGTTCCCCGTAATGAGCAGTTCTTC. Its protein product is CASSQVPRNEQFF.

The CDR3 sequence is CSVPPSAGYQETQYF. As DNA, the CDR3 is TGCAGCGTCCCCCCCTCGGCCGGTTACCAAGAGACCCAGTACTTC. The chain couples TRBV29-1 to TRBJ2-5; D call uncertain. Germline values: CDR1 SQVTM, CDR2 ANQGSEA. Deletions cut 6 bases from V and 0 bases from J, with 17 bases between. The CDR3 extends over 15 amino acids.

Concerning this clonotype itself: Relative to the germline gene, one junction end is altered; a read error may explain this. The chain joins TRBV12-3 or TRBV12-4 to TRBJ2-4; 8 bases fit TRBD2. The CDR3 is 14 amino acids. CDR3 nucleotide sequence: TGTGCCAGCAGACTCTCCGGGACTAGAAACATTCTGTACTTC. As protein: CASRLSGTRNILYF.

This clonotype came up a few times. The chain links TRBV7-3 to TRBJ2-3, with TRBD2 matching over 10 bases. The CDR3 runs to 15 residues. Germline assignment: CDR1 SGHTA and CDR2 FQGTGA. Unmatched junction bases numbered 5, after V lost 6 bases and J lost 2 bases. Written as DNA, the CDR3 is TGTGCCAGCAGGTTAGCGGGAGGTTCCACAGATACGCAGTATTTT. Translated, it gives CASRLAGGSTDTQYF. Full variable domain (remainder filled in from reference TRBV7-3 and TRBJ2-3): GAGVSQTPSNKVTEKGKYVELRCDPISGHTALYWYRQSLGQGPEFLIYFQGTGAADDSGLPNDRFFAVRPEGSVSTLKIQRTERGDSAVYLCASRLAGGSTDTQYFGPGTRLTVL.

The sample holds a few counts of this clonotype. This rearrangement joins TRBV2 to TRBJ1-2; TRBD1 agrees at 7 bases. The CDR3 runs 15 residues. The J segment lost 1 base and the V segment lost 7 bases, leaving 9 bases of the junction unmatched. Germline V gene lookup returns CDR1 SNHLY and CDR2 FYNNEI. CDR3 amino acids: CASTMDRMRNYGYTF. The CDR3 DNA reads TGTGCCAGCACGATGGACAGGATGCGTAACTATGGCTACACCTTC.

In this sample, this clonotype turned up many times. The chain carries TRBV10-2 and TRBJ2-6; D tentatively reads TRBD1 or TRBD2 (6 bases each). This CDR3 is built from 16 residues. The ends were cut back, 3 bases at V and 2 bases at J, with 11 bases in the middle. Germline V gives CDR1 WSHSY, CDR2 SAAADI. This chain's CDR3 is CASSDFGGPGANVLTF. In DNA form, the CDR3 reads TGCGCCAGCAGTGATTTCGGGGGCCCTGGGGCCAACGTCCTGACTTTC.

The chain uses TRBV10-3 and TRBJ2-1, with 12 bases identical to TRBD2. Germline CDR1 reads ENHRY; CDR2 reads SYGVKD. Trimming cost V 4 bases and J 5 bases; bases outside gene matches: 6. The CDR3 runs to 16 residues. CDR3 sequence reads: CAISVPSGRAHNEQFF. Here the CDR3 DNA reads TGTGCCATCAGTGTGCCTAGCGGGAGGGCCCACAATGAGCAGTTCTTC.

In this sample, this clonotype turned up a few times. The CDR3 DNA reads TGTGCCAGCAGACAACAGGGGGCTGCTAACTATGGCTACACCTTC. It codes for CASRQQGAANYGYTF. The V and J genes are TRBV5-5 and TRBJ1-2; 9 nucleotides match TRBD1. The germline gives CDR1 SGHKS, CDR2 YYEKEE (reference sequence). The ends lost 5 bases at V and 0 bases at J; junction bases unmatched: 5. The CDR3 has 15 residues.

J is TRBJ2-3 and V is TRBV9; perhaps TRBD1 as D (5 bases). The CDR3 loop spans 16 amino acids. CDR1 is SGDLS and CDR2 is YYNGEE in the germline V gene. Trimming took 4 bases from V and 0 from J, leaving 15 bases between them. The CDR3: CASSPRRETSTDTQYF. DNA of the CDR3: TGTGCCAGCAGCCCTCGCAGGGAAACTAGCACAGATACGCAGTATTTT.

This chain connects TRBV6-1 to TRBJ1-1, with D perhaps TRBD1 (5 bases). The germline CDR1 and CDR2 sequences are MNHNS and SASEGT. V lost 4 bases and J lost 1, with 10 bases in between. The CDR3 consists of 14 residues. The CDR3 loop reads CASSAVGGNTEAFF. The CDR3, as DNA: TGTGCCAGCAGTGCCGTGGGGGGGAACACTGAAGCTTTCTTT.

The gene calls are TRBV10-3 and TRBJ2-1; weak D call: TRBD2 (5 bases). Germline assignment: CDR1 ENHRY and CDR2 SYGVKD. Trimming took 3 bases from V and 0 from J, leaving 12 bases between them. The CDR3 covers 16 residues. The CDR3 sequence is CAISDSTRSSYNEQFF. In nucleotides, the CDR3 is TGTGCCATCAGTGATTCTACTAGGAGCTCCTACAATGAGCAGTTCTTC.

V usage is TRBV27 and J usage is TRBJ2-3; possibly TRBD1 for D (6 bases). The germline gives CDR1 MNHEY, CDR2 SMNVEV (reference sequence). V was clipped by 6 bases and J by 0 bases, with 13 bases between them. This CDR3 spans 15 amino acids. Written as DNA, the CDR3 is TGTGCCAGCAGCTACACAGGGTTGAGCACAGATACGCAGTATTTT. This codes for CASSYTGLSTDTQYF.

There are a few counts of this clonotype. V and J are TRBV7-9 and TRBJ2-1; 7 nucleotides line up with TRBD2. Unmatched junction bases numbered 7, after V lost 0 bases and J lost 8 bases. The CDR3 has 15 amino acids. CDR1 is SEHNR and CDR2 is FQNEAQ in the germline V gene (reference sequence). The CDR3 region has the DNA TGTGCCAGCAGCTTAGCGGGAGGGAAGGTCGATGAGCAGTTCTTC. This encodes CASSLAGGKVDEQFF.

The rearrangement joins TRBV20-1 to TRBJ1-4; weak D call: TRBD1 (6 bases). The CDR3 totals 15 residues. Between the trimmed V and J ends, which lost 4 bases and 8 bases, there was a span of 20 bases. The germline CDR1 and CDR2 sequences are DFQATT and SNEGSKA (reference sequence). The CDR3 here is CSAKKEGTPLEKLFF. The CDR3 coding sequence is TGCAGTGCTAAAAAGGAGGGGACACCTCTAGAAAAACTGTTTTTT.

V is TRBV29-1 and J is TRBJ1-1; no clear D. Trimming left V 4 bases short and J 4 bases short, with 7 bases between. Germline CDR1 is SQVTM and CDR2 is ANQGSEA. The CDR3 length is 11 residues. The DNA of the CDR3 is TGCAGCGTTGTAAGTAGCACTGAAGCTTTCTTT. Its translation is CSVVSSTEAFF.

V and J are TRBV20-1 and TRBJ2-7, with TRBD2 identical over 12 bases. The CDR3 contains 13 residues. CDR1 is DFQATT, CDR2 SNEGSKA, per germline (reference sequence). Trimming cost V 8 bases and J 1 base; bases outside gene matches: 3. In DNA, the CDR3 is TGCAGTCTGACTAGCGGGAGATCCTACGAGCAGTACTTC. Translation: CSLTSGRSYEQYF.

This clonotype has a single count. Written as DNA, the CDR3 is TGTGCCAGCAGGGCGCGTGTGGCTGGGGATAATGAGCAGTTCTTC. Protein: CASRARVAGDNEQFF. The chain uses TRBV6-1 and TRBJ2-1, with D unresolved. Looked up from germline, CDR1 is MNHNS and CDR2 is SASEGT. With 6 bases removed from V and 7 bases from J, the gap between germline ends came to 19 bases. The CDR3 is 15 residues long.

The chain joins TRBV4-1 to TRBJ2-1; D is unresolved. This CDR3 is built from 13 residues. In germline, CDR1 is MGHRA, CDR2 YSYEKL. Between the trimmed V and J ends, which lost 1 base and 5 bases, there was a span of 6 bases. CDR3: CASSQALNNEQFF. CDR3 DNA: TGCGCCAGCAGCCAAGCACTTAACAATGAGCAGTTCTTC.